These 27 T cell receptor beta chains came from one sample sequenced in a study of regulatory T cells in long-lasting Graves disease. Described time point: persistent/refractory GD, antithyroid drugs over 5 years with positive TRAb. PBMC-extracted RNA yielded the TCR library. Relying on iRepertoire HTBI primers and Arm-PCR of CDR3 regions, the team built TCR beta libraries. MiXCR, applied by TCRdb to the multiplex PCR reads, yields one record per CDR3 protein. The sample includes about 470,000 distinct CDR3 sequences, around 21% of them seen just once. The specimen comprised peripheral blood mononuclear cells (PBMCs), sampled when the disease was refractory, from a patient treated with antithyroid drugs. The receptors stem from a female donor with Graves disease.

The CDR3 DNA follows: TGTGCCAGCAGCCGACCTAGCGGGAGGGCCCGAGAGGAGACCCAGTACTTC. This sequence encodes CASSRPSGRAREETQYF. J is TRBJ2-5 and V is TRBV5-4; 12 positions match TRBD2. The trim removed 4 bases at V and 5 bases at J, leaving 12 bases unmatched. CDR1 and CDR2 (germline): SGHNT, YYREEE (reference sequence). This CDR3 contains 17 residues.

CDR3 in amino acids: CAILAPWSGELFF. The CDR3 DNA sequence: TGTGCCATTTTAGCACCATGGTCCGGGGAGCTGTTTTTT. The chain carries TRBV27 and TRBJ2-2; D is ambiguous. Trimming pared 10 bases from V and 6 bases from J, leaving 15 bases between. CDR1 and CDR2 (germline): MNHEY, SMNVEV (reference sequence). The CDR3 runs 13 residues.

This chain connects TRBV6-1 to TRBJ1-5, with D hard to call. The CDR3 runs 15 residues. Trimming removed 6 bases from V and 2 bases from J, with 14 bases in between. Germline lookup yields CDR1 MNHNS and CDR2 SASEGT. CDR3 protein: CASRPTSVGNQPQHF. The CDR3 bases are TGTGCCAGCAGACCTACCTCTGTGGGCAATCAGCCCCAGCATTTT.

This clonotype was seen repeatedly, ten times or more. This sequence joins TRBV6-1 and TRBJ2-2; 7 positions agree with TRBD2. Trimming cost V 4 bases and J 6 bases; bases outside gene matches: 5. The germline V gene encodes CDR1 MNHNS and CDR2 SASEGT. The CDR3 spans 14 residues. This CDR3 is CASSGGGRAGELFF. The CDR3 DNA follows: TGTGCCAGCAGTGGCGGGGGAAGGGCCGGGGAGCTGTTTTTT.

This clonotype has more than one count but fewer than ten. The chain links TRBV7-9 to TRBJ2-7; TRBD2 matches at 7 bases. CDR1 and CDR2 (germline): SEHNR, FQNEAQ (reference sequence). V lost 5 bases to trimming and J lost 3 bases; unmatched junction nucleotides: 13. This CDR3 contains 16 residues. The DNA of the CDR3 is TGTGCCAGCAGCCGCTGGGAAATAGCGGGCAGCTACGAGCAGTACTTC. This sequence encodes CASSRWEIAGSYEQYF. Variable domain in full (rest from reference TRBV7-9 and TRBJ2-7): DTGVSQNPRHKITKRGQNVTFRCDPISEHNRLYWYRQTLGQGPEFLTYFQNEAQLEKSRLLSDRFSAERPKGSFSTLEIQRTEQGDSAMYLCASSRWEIAGSYEQYFGPGTRLTVT.

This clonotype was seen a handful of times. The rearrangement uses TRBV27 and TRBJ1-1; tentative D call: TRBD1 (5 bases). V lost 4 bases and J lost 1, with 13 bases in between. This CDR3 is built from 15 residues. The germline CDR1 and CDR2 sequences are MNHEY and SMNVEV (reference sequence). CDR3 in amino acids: CASSSGGGGNTEAFF. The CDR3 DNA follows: TGTGCCAGCAGTTCGGGGGGGGGGGGGAACACTGAAGCTTTCTTT.

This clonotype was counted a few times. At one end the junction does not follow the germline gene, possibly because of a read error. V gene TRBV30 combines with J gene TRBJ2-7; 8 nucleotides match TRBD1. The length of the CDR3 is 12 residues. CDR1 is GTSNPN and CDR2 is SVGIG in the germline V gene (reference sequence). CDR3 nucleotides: TGTGCCTGGGGTATGATGGACAGGGAGCAAAACTTC. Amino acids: CAWGMMDREQNF.

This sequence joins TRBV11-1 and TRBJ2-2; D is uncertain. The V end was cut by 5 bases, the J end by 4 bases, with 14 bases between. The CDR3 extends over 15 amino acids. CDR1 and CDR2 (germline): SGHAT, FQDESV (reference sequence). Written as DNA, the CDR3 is TGTGCCAGCAGCCCAGCGTCCCCTGGCACCGGGGAGCTGTTTTTT. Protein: CASSPASPGTGELFF. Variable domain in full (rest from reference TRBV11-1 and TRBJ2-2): EAEVAQSPRYKITEKSQAVAFWCDPISGHATLYWYRQILGQGPELLVQFQDESVVDDSQLPKDRFSAERLKGVDSTLKIQPAELGDSAMYLCASSPASPGTGELFFGEGSRLTVL.

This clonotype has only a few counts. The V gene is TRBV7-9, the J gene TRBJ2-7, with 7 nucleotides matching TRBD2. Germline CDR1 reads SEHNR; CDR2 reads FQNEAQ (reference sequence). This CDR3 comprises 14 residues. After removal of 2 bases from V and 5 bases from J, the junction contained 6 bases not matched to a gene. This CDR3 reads CASSLQRDNNEQYF. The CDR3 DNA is TGTGCCAGCAGCTTACAGCGGGATAATAACGAGCAGTACTTC. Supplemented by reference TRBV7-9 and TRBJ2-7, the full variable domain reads DTGVSQNPRHKITKRGQNVTFRCDPISEHNRLYWYRQTLGQGPEFLTYFQNEAQLEKSRLLSDRFSAERPKGSFSTLEIQRTEQGDSAMYLCASSLQRDNNEQYFGPGTRLTVT.

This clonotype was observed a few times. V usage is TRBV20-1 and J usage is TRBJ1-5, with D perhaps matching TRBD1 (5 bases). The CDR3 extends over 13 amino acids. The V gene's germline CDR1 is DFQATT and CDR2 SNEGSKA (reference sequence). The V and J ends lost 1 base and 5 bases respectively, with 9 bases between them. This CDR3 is CSARVGGDQPQHF. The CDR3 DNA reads TGCAGTGCTAGAGTTGGGGGGGATCAGCCCCAGCATTTT.

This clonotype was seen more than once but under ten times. The DNA for the CDR3 is TGTGCCACCAGTGATTTTGGGCAAGAGACCCAGTACTTC. It specifies CATSDFGQETQYF. The V and J genes are TRBV24-1 and TRBJ2-5; D uncertain. This CDR3 is 13 amino acids long. The ends were cut back, 1 base at V and 2 bases at J, with 4 bases in the middle. Germline V gene data show CDR1 as KGHDR and CDR2 as SFDVKD.

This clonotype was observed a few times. This CDR3 is CASTLDTGELFF. The CDR3 DNA is TGTGCCAGCACCCTGGACACCGGGGAGCTGTTTTTT. The chain links TRBV4-2 to TRBJ2-2; no clear D gene. V was pared by 7 bases and J by 3 bases, with 6 bases between. The germline gives CDR1 LGHNA, CDR2 YNFKEQ. The CDR3 has 12 amino acids.

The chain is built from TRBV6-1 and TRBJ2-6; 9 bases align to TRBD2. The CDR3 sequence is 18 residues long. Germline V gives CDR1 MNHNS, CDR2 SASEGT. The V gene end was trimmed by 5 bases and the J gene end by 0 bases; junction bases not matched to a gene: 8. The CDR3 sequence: CASSHRLAVGSGANVLTF. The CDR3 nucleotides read TGTGCCAGCAGTCACCGACTAGCGGTGGGCTCTGGGGCCAACGTCCTGACTTTC.

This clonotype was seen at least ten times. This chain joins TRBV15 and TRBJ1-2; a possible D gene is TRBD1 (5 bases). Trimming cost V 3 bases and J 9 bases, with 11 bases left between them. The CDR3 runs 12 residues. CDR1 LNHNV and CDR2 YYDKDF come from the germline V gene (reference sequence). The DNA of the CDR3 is TGTGCCACCAGCAGGGAGGGGCTAAGCTACACCTTC. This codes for CATSREGLSYTF. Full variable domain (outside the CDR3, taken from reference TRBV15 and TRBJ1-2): DAMVIQNPRYQVTQFGKPVTLSCSQTLNHNVMYWYQQKSSQAPKLLFHYYDKDFNNEADTPDNFQSRRPNTSFCFLDIRSPGLGDTAMYLCATSREGLSYTFGSGTRLTVV.

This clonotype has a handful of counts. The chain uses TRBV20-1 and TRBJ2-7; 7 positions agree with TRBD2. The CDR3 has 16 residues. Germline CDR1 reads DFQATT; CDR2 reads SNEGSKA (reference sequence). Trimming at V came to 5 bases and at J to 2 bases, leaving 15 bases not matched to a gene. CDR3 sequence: CSASLYLAETTYEQYF. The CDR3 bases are TGCAGTGCTTCCCTCTACCTAGCGGAGACCACCTACGAGCAGTACTTC.

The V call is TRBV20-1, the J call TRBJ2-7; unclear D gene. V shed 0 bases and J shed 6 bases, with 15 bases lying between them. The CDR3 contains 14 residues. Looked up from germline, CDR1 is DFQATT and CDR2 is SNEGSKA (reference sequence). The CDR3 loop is CSARDPAAFCEQYF. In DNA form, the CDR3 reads TGCAGTGCTAGAGATCCGGCAGCTTTCTGCGAGCAGTACTTC.

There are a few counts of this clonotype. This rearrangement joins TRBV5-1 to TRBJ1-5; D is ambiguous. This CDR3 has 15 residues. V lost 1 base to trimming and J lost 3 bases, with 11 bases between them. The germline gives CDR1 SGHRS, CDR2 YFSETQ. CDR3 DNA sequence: TGCGCCAGCAGCTTGAGGACCCCCCTCAATCAGCCCCAGCATTTT. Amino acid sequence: CASSLRTPLNQPQHF. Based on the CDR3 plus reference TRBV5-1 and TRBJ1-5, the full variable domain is KAGVTQTPRYLIKTRGQQVTLSCSPISGHRSVSWYQQTPGQGLQFLFEYFSETQRNKGNFPGRFSGRQFSNSRSEMNVSTLELGDSALYLCASSLRTPLNQPQHFGDGTRLSIL.

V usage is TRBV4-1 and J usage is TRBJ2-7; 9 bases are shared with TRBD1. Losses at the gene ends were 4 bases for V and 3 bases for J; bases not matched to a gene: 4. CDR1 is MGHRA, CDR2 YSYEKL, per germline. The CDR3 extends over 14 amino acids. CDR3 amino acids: CASSLRDRVYEQYF. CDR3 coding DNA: TGCGCCAGCAGCCTCCGGGACAGGGTCTACGAGCAGTACTTC.

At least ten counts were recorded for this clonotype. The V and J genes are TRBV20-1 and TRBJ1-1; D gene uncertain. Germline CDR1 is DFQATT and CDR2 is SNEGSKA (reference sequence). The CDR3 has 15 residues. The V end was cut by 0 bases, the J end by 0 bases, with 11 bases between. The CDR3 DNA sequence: TGCAGTGCTAGAGATCTCGGAGGGTTGAACACTGAAGCTTTCTTT. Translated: CSARDLGGLNTEAFF.

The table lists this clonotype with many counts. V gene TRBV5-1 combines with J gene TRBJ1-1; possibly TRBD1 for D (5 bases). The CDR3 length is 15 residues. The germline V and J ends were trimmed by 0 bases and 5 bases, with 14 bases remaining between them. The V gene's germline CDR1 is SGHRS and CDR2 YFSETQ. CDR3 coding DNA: TGCGCCAGCAGCTTGGCCTCAGGGCTTGAAACTGAAGCTTTCTTT. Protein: CASSLASGLETEAFF.

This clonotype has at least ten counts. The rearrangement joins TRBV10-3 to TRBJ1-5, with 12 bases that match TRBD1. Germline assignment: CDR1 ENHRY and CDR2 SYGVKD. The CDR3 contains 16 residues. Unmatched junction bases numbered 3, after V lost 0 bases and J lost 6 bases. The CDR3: CAISESLGQGAQPQHF. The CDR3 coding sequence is TGTGCCATCAGTGAGTCATTGGGACAGGGGGCTCAGCCCCAGCATTTT.

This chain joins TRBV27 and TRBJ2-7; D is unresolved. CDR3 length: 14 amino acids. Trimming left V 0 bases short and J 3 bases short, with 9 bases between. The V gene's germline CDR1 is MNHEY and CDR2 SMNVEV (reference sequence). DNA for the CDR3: TGTGCCAGCAGTTTATCGGCCAGACACTACGAGCAGTACTTC. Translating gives CASSLSARHYEQYF.

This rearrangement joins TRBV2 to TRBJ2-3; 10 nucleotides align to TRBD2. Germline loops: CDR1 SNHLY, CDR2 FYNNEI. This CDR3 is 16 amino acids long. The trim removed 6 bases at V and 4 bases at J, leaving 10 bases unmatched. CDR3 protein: CASSFRAGGRADTQYF. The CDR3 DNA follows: TGTGCCAGCAGCTTTAGAGCGGGAGGGCGGGCAGATACGCAGTATTTT. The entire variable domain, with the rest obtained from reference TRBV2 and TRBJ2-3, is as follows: EPEVTQTPSHQVTQMGQEVILRCVPISNHLYFYWYRQILGQKVEFLVSFYNNEISEKSEIFDDQFSVERPDGSNFTLKIRSTKLEDSAMYFCASSFRAGGRADTQYFGPGTRLTVL.

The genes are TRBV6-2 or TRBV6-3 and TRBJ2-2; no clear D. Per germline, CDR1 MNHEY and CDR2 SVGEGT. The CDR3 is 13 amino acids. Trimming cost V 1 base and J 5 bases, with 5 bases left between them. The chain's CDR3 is CASSYYRTGELFF. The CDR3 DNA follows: TGTGCCAGCAGTTACTATCGGACCGGGGAGCTGTTTTTT.

The CDR3 protein is CSVEGGTGGYEQYF. For the CDR3, the DNA is TGCAGCGTTGAGGGAGGGACAGGAGGGTACGAGCAGTACTTC. The rearrangement joins TRBV29-1 to TRBJ2-7; possible D gene TRBD1, 8 bases. From germline, CDR1 is SQVTM and CDR2 ANQGSEA. This CDR3 region has 14 residues. Trimming left V 3 bases short and J 4 bases short, with 16 bases between.

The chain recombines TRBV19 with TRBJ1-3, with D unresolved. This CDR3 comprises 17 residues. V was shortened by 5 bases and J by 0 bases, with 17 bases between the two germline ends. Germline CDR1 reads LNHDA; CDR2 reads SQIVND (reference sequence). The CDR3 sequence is CASSLQPDWSSGNTIYF. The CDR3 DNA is TGTGCCAGTAGTCTGCAACCGGACTGGAGCTCTGGAAACACCATATATTTT.

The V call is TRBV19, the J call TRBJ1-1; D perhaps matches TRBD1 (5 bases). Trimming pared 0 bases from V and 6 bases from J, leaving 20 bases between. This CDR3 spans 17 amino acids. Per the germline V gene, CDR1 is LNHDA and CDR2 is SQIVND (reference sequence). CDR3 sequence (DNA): TGTGCCAGTAGTATAGATCACGGGGCAGGGAGAGGCTCTGAAGCTTTCTTT. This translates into CASSIDHGAGRGSEAFF. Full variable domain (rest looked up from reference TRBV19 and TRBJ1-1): DGGITQSPKYLFRKEGQNVTLSCEQNLNHDAMYWYRQDPGQGLRLIYYSQIVNDFQKGDIAEGYSVSREKKESFPLTVTSAQKNPTAFYLCASSIDHGAGRGSEAFFGQGTRLTVV.